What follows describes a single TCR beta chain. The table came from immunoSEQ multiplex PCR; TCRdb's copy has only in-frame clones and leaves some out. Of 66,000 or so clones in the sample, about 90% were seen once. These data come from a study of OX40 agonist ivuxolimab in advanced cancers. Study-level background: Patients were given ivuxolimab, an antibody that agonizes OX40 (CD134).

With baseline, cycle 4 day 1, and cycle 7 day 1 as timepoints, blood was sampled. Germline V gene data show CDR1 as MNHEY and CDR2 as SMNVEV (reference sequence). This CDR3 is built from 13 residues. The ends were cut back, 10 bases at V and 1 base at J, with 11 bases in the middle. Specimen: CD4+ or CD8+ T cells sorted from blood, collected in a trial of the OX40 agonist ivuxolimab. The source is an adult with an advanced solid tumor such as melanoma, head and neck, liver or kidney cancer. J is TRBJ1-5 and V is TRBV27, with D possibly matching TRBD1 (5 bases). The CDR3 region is CATGRGSNQPQHF. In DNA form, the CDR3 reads TGTGCCACCGGGCGGGGGAGCAATCAGCCCCAGCATTTT.